The rows below give T cell receptor beta chains drawn from one sample of a study of Ad26.COV2.S vaccination and SARS-CoV-2 variants. TCRdb's table, derived via immunoSEQ multiplex PCR, lists solely in-frame clones and lacks some. The repertoire holds approximately 90,000 clones, with 82% as singletons. Sequences were derived from peripheral blood, sampled after recovery from COVID-19. All receptors come from a human donor who had recovered from COVID-19. Both conserved end residues are part of each CDR3. The D gene is left open where the match is weak. Size is omitted from some rows. Given values are once, few, many or a class for expanded clones.

>TRBD2|TRBV11-2|14|NA|TRBJ2-2
CASSARTSGRELFF
TGTGCCAGCAGCGCACGGACTAGCGGGAGGGAGCTGTTTTTT
>NA|TRBV5-8|13|NA|TRBJ1-5
CASSPRAVGNPHF
TGTGCCAGCAGTCCCCGGGCGGTCGGCAATCCGCATTTT
>NA|TRBV24-1|11|few|TRBJ1-5
CATSLGEAQHF
TGTGCCACCAGCCTGGGGGAGGCCCAGCATTTT
>NA|TRBV4-3|15|once|TRBJ2-2
CASSQGTTNTGELFF
TGCGCCAGCAGCCAAGGGACAACGAACACCGGGGAGCTGTTTTTT
>NA|TRBV28|19|NA|TRBJ2-2
CASTWGVFRSNARAGELFF
TGTGCCAGCACCTGGGGGGTGTTCAGGAGTAATGCTAGGGCCGGGGAGCTGTTTTTT
>NA|TRBV7-3|12|NA|TRBJ1-3
CASSFIPHAIYF
TGTGCCAGCAGCTTCATCCCCCATGCCATATATTTT
>NA|TRBV5-6|15|many|TRBJ1-1
CASSLVGGQNTEAFF
TGTGCCAGCAGCTTGGTGGGGGGTCAGAACACTGAAGCTTTCTTT
>TRBD2|TRBV28|17|NA|TRBJ2-1
CASSSPPSGSSYNEQFF
TGTGCCAGCAGTTCCCCCCCTAGCGGTAGCTCCTACAATGAGCAGTTCTTC
>NA|TRBV4-1|13|NA|TRBJ2-7
CASSQVQSYEQYF
TGCGCCAGCAGCCAAGTCCAGTCCTACGAGCAGTACTTC
>NA|TRBV5-4|13|NA|TRBJ2-7
CASSRGSSYEQYF
TGTGCCAGCAGCCGGGGCTCATCCTACGAGCAGTACTTC
>TRBD1|TRBV5-5|16|NA|TRBJ2-2
CASSSGQALWTGELFF
TGTGCCAGCAGCTCCGGACAGGCACTATGGACCGGGGAGCTGTTTTTT
>NA|TRBV5-1|14|NA|TRBJ1-2
CAGSLSGSNYGYTF
TGCGCCGGCAGCTTGTCGGGCAGTAACTATGGCTACACCTTC
>TRBD1|TRBV5-6|16|once|TRBJ1-2
CASSRSPQGWDYGYTF
TGTGCCAGCAGCCGTTCCCCACAGGGGTGGGACTATGGCTACACCTTC
>TRBD1|TRBV11-3|14|once|TRBJ1-1
CASSLGTDYTEAFF
TGTGCCAGCAGCCTAGGGACAGACTACACTGAAGCTTTCTTT
>NA|TRBV11-3|14|once|TRBJ2-5
CASSLRVGKGPQYF
TGTGCCAGCAGCTTACGTGTCGGGAAAGGGCCCCAGTACTTC
>TRBD1|TRBV28|13|NA|TRBJ1-2
CASSLTGGYGYTF
TGTGCCAGCAGTTTGACAGGGGGATATGGCTACACCTTC
>NA|TRBV5-3|10|NA|TRBJ2-1
CARSKNEQFF
TGTGCCAGAAGCAAAAATGAACAGTTCTTC
>TRBD2|TRBV18|16|NA|TRBJ2-1
CASSSLAASSYNEQFF
TGTGCCAGCTCATCGCTAGCGGCGAGCTCCTACAATGAGCAGTTCTTC
>NA|TRBV21-1|17|few|TRBJ1-5
CATGGQTTGDEDQPQHF
TGTGCCACCGGGGGCCAAACCACAGGGGACGAGGATCAGCCCCAGCATTTT
>NA|TRBV7-9|14|once|TRBJ2-7
CASSPSVATYEQYF
TGTGCCAGCAGCCCCTCGGTAGCAACCTACGAGCAGTACTTC
>NA|TRBV12-5|12|NA|TRBJ1-5
CASGFHYQPQHF
TGTGCTAGTGGTTTTCACTATCAGCCCCAGCATTTT
>NA|TRBV6-2/TRBV6-3|16|NA|TRBJ1-5
CASSSDQLLSNQPQHF
TGTGCCAGCAGTTCCGACCAACTCTTAAGCAATCAGCCCCAGCATTTT
>NA|TRBV29-1|14|NA|TRBJ2-6
CSVDRGAGANVLTF
TGCAGCGTTGATAGAGGGGCTGGGGCCAACGTCCTGACTTTC
>TRBD2|TRBV4-2|18|once|TRBJ2-7
CASSQEGPSSGRVNEQYF
TGTGCCAGCAGCCAAGAAGGCCCCTCTAGCGGGAGGGTGAACGAGCAGTACTTC
>NA|TRBV19|17|NA|TRBJ1-5
CASSQVTGGGGNQPQHF
TGTGCCAGTAGTCAAGTGACGGGGGGTGGGGGCAATCAGCCCCAGCATTTT
>TRBD1|TRBV28|15|once|TRBJ1-3
CASSSRDRGLNTIYF
TGTGCCAGCAGTTCCCGGGACAGGGGTTTAAACACCATATATTTT
>NA|TRBV7-8|15|few|TRBJ1-5
CASSLARGFGQPQHF
TGTGCCAGCAGCTTAGCTCGCGGGTTCGGTCAGCCCCAGCATTTT
>NA|TRBV4-1|14|NA|TRBJ2-5
CASSQVQEPETQYF
TGCGCCAGCAGCCAAGTCCAGGAGCCAGAGACCCAGTACTTC
>NA|TRBV28|16|NA|TRBJ1-5
CASRYDLGAASQPQHF
TGTGCCAGCAGATACGACCTTGGGGCGGCTTCGCAGCCCCAGCATTTT
>TRBD2|TRBV2|14|few|TRBJ2-7
CASRDTGTSDEQYF
TGTGCCAGCAGGGACACCGGGACTAGCGACGAGCAGTACTTC
>NA|TRBV28|14|NA|TRBJ1-5
CASGDGTPHQPQHF
TGTGCCAGCGGGGATGGGACACCCCATCAGCCCCAGCATTTT
>NA|TRBV15|13|NA|TRBJ2-7
CATSRDPPSEQYF
TGTGCCACCAGCAGAGATCCCCCCAGCGAGCAGTACTTC
>NA|TRBV12-3/TRBV12-4|12|few|TRBJ1-2
CASSSDRRGYTF
TGTGCCAGCAGTTCGGACCGGCGGGGCTACACCTTC
>TRBD2|TRBV2|17|NA|TRBJ2-4
CASSEAGRGIAKNIQYF
TGTGCCAGCAGTGAAGCGGGGCGGGGGATAGCCAAAAACATTCAGTACTTC
>TRBD1|TRBV18|15|NA|TRBJ2-7
CASSPFRQGTYEQYF
TGTGCCAGCTCACCCTTCAGACAGGGCACCTACGAGCAGTACTTC
>NA|TRBV28|17|NA|TRBJ1-5
CASHPEINRDSNQPQHF
TGTGCCAGCCACCCGGAAATTAACAGGGATAGCAATCAGCCCCAGCATTTT
>NA|TRBV7-2|12|once|TRBJ2-7
CASSLSTYEQYF
TGTGCCAGCAGCTTATCAACCTACGAGCAGTACTTC
>TRBD1|TRBV6-2/TRBV6-3|15|NA|TRBJ2-7
CASSYPRDRVREQYF
TGTGCCAGCAGTTACCCCCGGGACAGAGTGAGGGAGCAGTACTTC
>TRBD1|TRBV5-1|15|few|TRBJ1-2
CASRPGQGNNYGYTF
TGCGCCAGCAGACCAGGACAGGGGAATAACTATGGCTACACCTTC
>NA|TRBV11-3|14|NA|TRBJ2-5
CASSFGSARGTQYF
TGTGCCAGCAGCTTTGGTAGCGCCCGTGGGACCCAGTACTTC
>NA|TRBV28|15|once|TRBJ2-6
CASTLFLSGANVLTF
TGTGCCAGCACCCTCTTCCTCTCTGGGGCCAACGTCCTGACTTTC
>NA|TRBV12-3/TRBV12-4|12|few|TRBJ2-7
CASSLLPYEQYF
TGTGCCAGCAGTTTACTCCCCTACGAGCAGTACTTC
>NA|TRBV6-1|16|few|TRBJ1-5
CASSGRLTGGNQPQHF
TGTGCCAGCAGTGGGAGACTTACGGGGGGCAATCAGCCCCAGCATTTT
>NA|TRBV28|15|NA|TRBJ1-2
CASSPLGVMEDGYTF
TGTGCCAGCAGTCCGCTGGGGGTAATGGAAGATGGCTACACCTTC